This T cell receptor beta chain was recovered during a study of blood T cells in healthy people across ages. Regarding the study as a whole: Getting older went along with TCR beta diversity per million T cells dropping roughly linearly.

The CDR3 consists of 15 residues. Looked up from germline, CDR1 is SGHRS and CDR2 is YFSETQ. Remarks on this clonotype: The antigen remains undetermined. The junction does not match germline at one end; this may be a read error.

For the second PCR, which ran for roughly 6 to 12 cycles, a sample-barcoded 5' primer and a J-beta primer mix were used. TCRdb recomputed calls from the 5' RACE reads with MiXCR, one row per CDR3 protein. The sample shows under 1,000,000 distinct CDR3 sequences, approximately 35% of them seen only once. This clonotype was sampled from a man between 18 and 35 years old in good health. The chain couples TRBV5-1 to TRBJ2-1, with D maybe TRBD1 (5 bases). Sequenced material: blood. CDR3 sequence (DNA): TGCGCCAGCAGCTTGGATCAGGGCTCCTACAATGGGCAGTTCTTC. Protein: CASSLDQGSYNGQFF.